What follows are 27 T cell receptor beta chains derived from one specimen sequenced in a study of T-cell memory formation after mild COVID-19. TCRdb ran MiXCR on the 5' RACE reads and lists one entry per CDR3 protein. The sample has roughly 180,000 distinct CDR3 sequences; 11% are singletons. The sequenced material came from PBMCs or a T cell subset sorted from them (not recorded which). Source of these receptors: a man between 18 and 29 years old who had mild COVID-19 (a few samples of this study predate the infection). Cell type and time point are not known.

This clonotype turned up a few times. One junction end does not reproduce the germline sequence, and a read error may be involved. This chain uses TRBV4-1 with TRBJ1-1; D remains ambiguous. CDR1 is MGHRA and CDR2 is YSYEKL in the germline V gene. The CDR3 sequence is 14 residues long. The CDR3 DNA sequence: TGCGCCAGCAGCCAACCGTTACCCAACATTGAAGCTTTCTTT. Translated: CASSQPLPNIEAFF.

This clonotype appeared a few times. Here the CDR3 reads CASFMTSGLTGELFF. Here the CDR3 DNA reads TGTGCCAGCTTCATGACTAGCGGGTTGACCGGGGAGCTGTTTTTT. The chain employs TRBV18 and TRBJ2-2; 10 nucleotides align to TRBD2. Germline V gene data show CDR1 as KGHSH and CDR2 as LQKENI. With V trimmed by 7 bases and J by 5 bases, 7 bases remained unmatched. The CDR3 totals 15 residues.

This chain links TRBV21-1 with TRBJ2-7; TRBD1 is the table's D call, not checked against the DNA. TRBV21-1 is given as a pseudogene. CDR3 length equals 11 residues. The CDR3 here is CASPTGIEQYF. CDR3 nucleotide sequence: TGTGCCAGCCCAACAGGGATCGAGCAGTACTTC.

This clonotype has ten or more counts. DNA for the CDR3: TGCGCCAGCAGCCAAGCGATCGGTGCGGGCGGATCAGATACGCAGTATTTT. It yields the protein CASSQAIGAGGSDTQYF. The chain is built from TRBV4-3 and TRBJ2-3; D may be TRBD2 (5 bases). This CDR3 spans 17 amino acids. Germline V CDR1 and CDR2: LGHNA, YSLEER. V lost 1 base to trimming and J lost 4 bases, with 18 bases between them.

This clonotype was picked up many times. The CDR3 DNA is TGTGCCAGCAGTTACTCGGGGAGGGGCTACACCTTC. This gives the protein CASSYSGRGYTF. This rearrangement joins TRBV6-5 to TRBJ1-2, with D unclear. This CDR3 region has 12 residues. The germline gives CDR1 MNHEY, CDR2 SVGAGI. Trimming took off 0 bases at V and 8 bases at J, with 7 bases between the two ends.

This chain links TRBV6-2 or TRBV6-3 with TRBJ1-1; D not resolved. Germline V gene data show CDR1 as MNHEY and CDR2 as SVGEGT. Between the trimmed V and J ends, which lost 4 bases and 1 base, there was a span of 13 bases. CDR3 size: 15 residues. CDR3 loop: CASSSPRTGNTEAFF. Here the CDR3 DNA reads TGTGCCAGCAGTTCCCCCCGGACGGGGAACACTGAAGCTTTCTTT.

This clonotype was seen a few times. The rearrangement uses TRBV28 and TRBJ2-7, with a tentative D call TRBD2 (7 bases). CDR3 length: 15 residues. Trimming removed 6 bases from V and 0 bases from J, with 15 bases in between. Germline-derived CDR1 and CDR2 are MDHEN and SYDVKM. CDR3 coding DNA: TGTGCCAGCAGGGGGGCCGGGGGGCCCTCCTACGAGCAGTACGTC. Its protein is CASRGAGGPSYEQYV.

This clonotype was recorded many times. The gene calls are TRBV9 and TRBJ1-1; D is unclear. CDR3 length: 13 amino acids. Trimming took off 2 bases at V and 0 bases at J, with 5 bases between the two ends. Germline V lookup: CDR1 SGDLS, CDR2 YYNGEE. CDR3 sequence (DNA): TGTGCCAGCAGCGTCGTGATGAACACTGAAGCTTTCTTT. Amino acid sequence: CASSVVMNTEAFF. The full variable domain, rest sourced from reference TRBV9 and TRBJ1-1, is DSGVTQTPKHLITATGQRVTLRCSPRSGDLSVYWYQQSLDQGLQFLIQYYNGEERAKGNILERFSAQQFPDLHSELNLSSLELGDSALYFCASSVVMNTEAFFGQGTRLTVV.

In this sample, this clonotype turned up a few times. This chain joins TRBV9 and TRBJ1-5; 9 positions match TRBD1. Trimming took 3 bases from V and 4 from J; bases not matched to a gene: 11. This CDR3 is built from 17 residues. CDR1 and CDR2 (germline): SGDLS, YYNGEE. The CDR3 reads CASSGRGGTGPNQPQHF. CDR3 DNA: TGTGCCAGCAGCGGTAGAGGAGGGACAGGGCCGAATCAGCCCCAGCATTTT.

The gene calls are TRBV6-1 and TRBJ1-2; 7 bases fit TRBD1. The CDR3 sequence is 14 residues long. Germline V gene sequence: CDR1 MNHNS, CDR2 SASEGT. The junction had 11 bases not matched to a gene; V was cut back by 5 bases and J by 8 bases. CDR3 sequence reads: CASSNRGSSPGYTF. CDR3 DNA sequence: TGTGCCAGCAGTAACAGGGGATCCAGCCCCGGCTACACCTTC.

About this clonotype itself: The conserved phenylalanine or tryptophan normally closing the CDR3 is absent here, so this likely arose from a read error. CDR3 amino acids: CASSPGQGNSYTL. DNA of the CDR3: TGTGCCAGCAGTCCGGGACAGGGAAACTCCTACACCTTA. The chain carries TRBV7-2 and TRBJ1-2; 9 bases align to TRBD1. The CDR3 extends over 13 amino acids. J gave up 10 bases and V 6 bases, and 9 bases lay outside the gene matches. Germline CDR1 SGHTA, CDR2 FQGNSA.

The rearrangement joins TRBV5-1 to TRBJ1-3; 8 bases are shared with TRBD1. CDR1 SGHRS and CDR2 YFSETQ come from the germline V gene. The CDR3 totals 15 residues. The ends lost 1 base at V and 2 bases at J; junction bases unmatched: 2. The CDR3 loop is CASSLLTGAGNTIYF. In nucleotides, the CDR3 is TGCGCCAGCAGCTTGTTGACAGGGGCTGGAAACACCATATATTTT.

This clonotype turned up a few times. The chain couples TRBV5-1 to TRBJ2-5; TRBD2 matches at 8 bases. This CDR3 spans 15 amino acids. Losses at the gene ends were 0 bases for V and 5 bases for J; bases not matched to a gene: 6. Germline V gene data show CDR1 as SGHRS and CDR2 as YFSETQ. The CDR3 is CASSLAGTRDETQYF. The CDR3 DNA follows: TGCGCCAGCAGCTTGGCTGGGACTAGGGATGAGACCCAGTACTTC.

This clonotype was counted only a few times. The rearrangement links TRBV6-2 or TRBV6-3 to TRBJ1-5, with TRBD1 as a possible D gene (5 bases). Trimming pared 7 bases from V and 0 bases from J, leaving 13 bases between. CDR1 and CDR2 (germline): MNHEY, SVGEGT. The CDR3 extends over 15 amino acids. The CDR3 DNA is TGTGCCAGCATCCCCGGGGGGTATAGCAATCAGCCCCAGCATTTT. Protein: CASIPGGYSNQPQHF.

This clonotype has more than one count but fewer than ten. The rearrangement joins TRBV29-1 to TRBJ2-2, with 10 positions matching TRBD1. The length of the CDR3 is 14 residues. Germline V gives CDR1 SQVTM, CDR2 ANQGSEA. Trimming at V came to 6 bases and at J to 6 bases, leaving 7 bases not matched to a gene. This CDR3 reads CSVAPGQGSGELFF. In nucleotides, the CDR3 is TGCAGCGTGGCCCCGGGACAGGGGTCCGGGGAGCTGTTTTTT.

This clonotype has ten or more counts. The V gene is TRBV29-1, the J gene TRBJ1-2; unclear D gene. V lost 0 bases to trimming and J lost 4 bases, with 9 bases between them. The CDR3 runs to 13 residues. The germline V gene has CDR1 SQVTM and CDR2 ANQGSEA. In nucleotides, the CDR3 is TGCAGCGTTGAAGACACGGGGAGCTATGGCTACACCTTC. Amino acid sequence: CSVEDTGSYGYTF.

There are a few counts of this clonotype. The chain joins TRBV4-1 to TRBJ2-3; D is uncertain. Trimming removed 0 bases at V and 2 bases at J, with 12 bases between. The V gene's germline CDR1 is MGHRA and CDR2 YSYEKL. The CDR3 length is 16 residues. The CDR3 sequence: CASSQEASPNTDTQYF. The CDR3 DNA sequence: TGCGCCAGCAGCCAAGAGGCTAGTCCAAACACAGATACGCAGTATTTT.

This clonotype was counted ten times or more. The genes are TRBV4-1 and TRBJ2-3; weak D call: TRBD1 (5 bases). V was trimmed by 0 bases and J by 0 bases, leaving 10 bases between them. The CDR3 length is 16 residues. Germline-derived CDR1 and CDR2 are MGHRA and YSYEKL. The CDR3: CASSQETVPSTDTQYF. CDR3 nucleotides: TGCGCCAGCAGCCAAGAGACAGTTCCAAGCACAGATACGCAGTATTTT.

This clonotype was observed at least ten times. The chain links TRBV7-8 to TRBJ1-2; D call uncertain. V lost 0 bases and J 6 bases, leaving 8 bases between the germline ends. CDR1 is SGHVS, CDR2 FQNEAQ, per germline. The CDR3 extends over 13 amino acids. The CDR3 coding sequence is TGTGCCAGCAGCTTAGCCGATTCGCATGGCTACACCTTC. This translates into CASSLADSHGYTF.

This clonotype was seen many times. The chain employs TRBV7-2 and TRBJ2-7, with 9 positions matching TRBD1. With V trimmed by 1 base and J by 6 bases, 7 bases remained unmatched. Germline assignment: CDR1 SGHTA and CDR2 FQGNSA. The CDR3 extends over 15 amino acids. The DNA of the CDR3 is TGTGCCAGCAGCTTAGTACCGGGACAGGGCGCCGAGCAGTACGTC. Encoded protein: CASSLVPGQGAEQYV.

Ten or more counts support this clonotype. The chain is built from TRBV3-1 and TRBJ1-1, with D unresolved. Trimming stripped 1 base from V and 0 bases from J, with 3 bases between. The germline gives CDR1 LGHDT, CDR2 YNNKEL (reference sequence). The CDR3 has 13 residues. The CDR3 sequence is CASSQGVNTEAFF. The CDR3 DNA reads TGTGCCAGCAGCCAAGGGGTGAACACTGAAGCTTTCTTT. Filled out from reference TRBV3-1 and TRBJ1-1, the complete variable domain reads DTAVSQTPKYLVTQMGNDKSIKCEQNLGHDTMYWYKQDSKKFLKIMFSYNNKELIINETVPNRFSPKSPDKAHLNLHINSLELGDSAVYFCASSQGVNTEAFFGQGTRLTVV.

This clonotype was seen a few times. The rearrangement joins TRBV7-6 to TRBJ2-1; 9 bases align to TRBD2. Looked up from germline, CDR1 is SGHVS and CDR2 is FNYEAQ. The V and J ends lost 6 bases and 0 bases, in that order; junction bases with no gene match: 9. The CDR3 runs to 17 residues. The CDR3: CASSRSGTSLSYNEQFF. The CDR3 DNA is TGTGCCAGCAGTCGGTCCGGGACTAGCCTCTCCTACAATGAGCAGTTCTTC.

The chain combines TRBV21-1 with TRBJ1-2. TRBV21-1 is classified as a pseudogene. The CDR3 sequence is 18 residues long. CDR3 bases: TGTGCCAGCAGCTCGGGAAGGCAGTCGCCCGTGGGAGACTATGGCTACACCTTC. Protein product: CASSSGRQSPVGDYGYTF.

There are many counts of this clonotype. The genes are TRBV5-1 and TRBJ2-3, with 8 bases aligning to TRBD1. Trimming at V came to 4 bases and at J to 3 bases, leaving 4 bases not matched to a gene. CDR3 size: 14 residues. Germline loops: CDR1 SGHRS, CDR2 YFSETQ. The CDR3 loop reads CASSRQGSTDTQYF. CDR3 sequence (DNA): TGCGCCAGCAGCCGACAGGGGTCGACAGATACGCAGTATTTT.

This clonotype came up a few times. CDR3 DNA: TGTGCCAGCAGCTTCCAAGCGGGGGAGGGAGAGACCCAGTACTTC. Its protein product is CASSFQAGEGETQYF. The chain uses TRBV7-3 and TRBJ2-5, with TRBD2 matching over 8 bases. Germline V gives CDR1 SGHTA, CDR2 FQGTGA. There are 15 residues in the CDR3. The ends lost 3 bases at V and 4 bases at J; junction bases unmatched: 7.

This clonotype occurred a few times. This chain joins TRBV10-3 and TRBJ2-3; 10 nucleotides line up with TRBD2. CDR1 is ENHRY and CDR2 is SYGVKD in the germline V gene. CDR3 length equals 13 residues. Trimming took 4 bases from V and 10 from J; bases not matched to a gene: 5. CDR3 loop: CAISGSGGASQYF. The DNA of the CDR3 is TGTGCCATCAGTGGGAGCGGGGGGGCCTCGCAGTATTTT.

The chain recombines TRBV10-3 with TRBJ2-6; D not certain. Germline lookup yields CDR1 ENHRY and CDR2 SYGVKD. Trimming removed 0 bases at V and 0 bases at J, with 6 bases between. The CDR3 covers 16 residues. CDR3 residues: CAISESVLSGANVLTF. CDR3 nucleotide sequence: TGTGCCATCAGTGAGTCGGTGCTCTCTGGGGCCAACGTCCTGACTTTC.